One sample yielded the 7 T cell receptor beta chains listed below, sequenced in a study of T-cell memory formation after mild COVID-19. TCRdb re-derived calls from the 5' RACE reads in MiXCR, one entry per CDR3 protein. The sample lists about 27,000 distinct CDR3 sequences, more than 15% occurring once. Sequencing was performed on PBMCs or a T cell subset sorted from them (not recorded which). These receptors all come from an adult who had mild COVID-19 (a few samples of this study predate the infection). Cell type and time point are not known.

This clonotype was detected ten times or more. The chain combines TRBV5-1 with TRBJ2-7; D not resolved. Trimming removed 0 bases at V and 5 bases at J, with 12 bases between. Germline assignment: CDR1 SGHRS and CDR2 YFSETQ. CDR3 size: 14 residues. CDR3 loop: CASSLVASGNEQYF. In DNA, the CDR3 is TGCGCCAGCAGCTTGGTCGCCTCTGGAAACGAGCAGTACTTC.

This clonotype was recorded at least ten times. The CDR3 sequence is CSALVGSGTYNEQFF. The CDR3 DNA follows: TGCAGCGCCCTGGTGGGCAGCGGAACCTACAATGAGCAGTTCTTC. The V gene is TRBV29-1, the J gene TRBJ2-1, with a tentative D call TRBD2 (5 bases). This CDR3 region has 15 residues. Per the germline V gene, CDR1 is SQVTM and CDR2 is ANQGSEA. Trimming took off 7 bases at V and 2 bases at J, with 18 bases between the two ends.

There are many counts of this clonotype. V is TRBV14 and J is TRBJ2-1; D is undetermined. The CDR3 is 12 residues long. Trimming shortened V by 4 bases and J by 7 bases, and 8 bases separated the two germline ends. Germline loops: CDR1 SGHDN, CDR2 FVKESK. DNA for the CDR3: TGTGCCAGCAGCCCACAATGGAATGAGCAGTTCTTC. It translates to CASSPQWNEQFF.

By sample fraction, this clonotype is medium-sized. This chain joins TRBV12-3 or TRBV12-4 and TRBJ2-1; a weak D match, TRBD1 (6 bases). V was trimmed by 7 bases and J by 7 bases, leaving 20 bases between them. This CDR3 is built from 15 residues. The CDR3 bases are TGTGCCAGCACCCTGGGGACATTGAATAGTAATGAGCAGTTCTTC. Amino acids: CASTLGTLNSNEQFF.

This clonotype has a handful of counts. This chain joins TRBV4-1 and TRBJ2-5; 8 bases line up with TRBD2. The CDR3 loop spans 16 amino acids. The V gene end was trimmed by 0 bases and the J gene end by 5 bases; junction bases not matched to a gene: 8. Germline V CDR1 and CDR2: MGHRA, YSYEKL. CDR3 in amino acids: CASSQDNAGGGETQYF. The CDR3 DNA reads TGCGCCAGCAGCCAAGACAATGCGGGGGGCGGGGAGACCCAGTACTTC.

The chain carries TRBV12-3 or TRBV12-4 and TRBJ2-5, with TRBD1 identical over 7 bases. The CDR3 totals 15 residues. The V segment lost 6 bases and the J segment 1 base; nucleotides outside the gene matches: 8. The CDR3 nucleotides read TGTGCCAGCAGCCTTGACAGGGTGGGCCAAGAGACCCAGTACTTC. Translating it yields CASSLDRVGQETQYF.

This clonotype was found many times. This sequence joins TRBV7-2 and TRBJ2-7; D possibly corresponds to TRBD1 (6 bases). The germline V gene has CDR1 SGHTA and CDR2 FQGNSA. V was shortened by 3 bases and J by 3 bases, with 9 bases between the two germline ends. CDR3 size: 13 residues. CDR3 in DNA: TGTGCCAGCAGCTTTTCGGACAGCTACGAGCAGTACTTC. Amino acid sequence: CASSFSDSYEQYF.